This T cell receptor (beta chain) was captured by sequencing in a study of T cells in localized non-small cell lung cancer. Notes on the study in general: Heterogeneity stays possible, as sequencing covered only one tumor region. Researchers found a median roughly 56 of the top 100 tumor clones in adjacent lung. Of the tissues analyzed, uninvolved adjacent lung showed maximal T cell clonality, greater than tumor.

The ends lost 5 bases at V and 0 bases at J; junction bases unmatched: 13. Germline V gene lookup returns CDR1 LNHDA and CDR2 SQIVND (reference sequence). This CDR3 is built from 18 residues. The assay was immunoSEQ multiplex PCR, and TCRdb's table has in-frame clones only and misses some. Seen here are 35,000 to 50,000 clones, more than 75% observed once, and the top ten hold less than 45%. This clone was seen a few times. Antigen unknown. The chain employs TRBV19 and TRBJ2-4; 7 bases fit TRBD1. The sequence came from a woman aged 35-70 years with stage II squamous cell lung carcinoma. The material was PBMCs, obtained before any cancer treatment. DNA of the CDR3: TGTGCCAGTAGTTTCACCCGGGACAGCGAACGAGCCAAAAACATTCAGTACTTC. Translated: CASSFTRDSERAKNIQYF.